Shown below are 26 T cell receptor beta chains from a single sample sequenced in a study of blood T cell repertoires in COVID-19. Assay: immunoSEQ multiplex PCR; the TCRdb copy retains only in-frame clones and omits some. The profile shows 130,000 to 150,000 clones, 70% to 85% of them singletons. The specimen sequenced was peripheral blood. The receptors come from a man aged 55 to 70 with acute or convalescent COVID-19.

The CDR3 region is CASSLFRGTFTEAFF. The CDR3 DNA is TGTGCCAGTAGTCTATTCAGGGGGACCTTTACTGAAGCTTTCTTT. The chain links TRBV19 to TRBJ1-1; TRBD1 matches 7 bases. This CDR3 spans 15 amino acids. V was pared by 5 bases and J by 5 bases, with 11 bases of the junction left unmatched. Germline CDR1 LNHDA, CDR2 SQIVND (reference sequence).

In this sample, this clone turned up many times. The chain joins TRBV28 to TRBJ1-6, with D uncertain. CDR3 length equals 18 residues. Germline values: CDR1 MDHEN, CDR2 SYDVKM. V lost 6 bases, J lost 0 bases, and 18 bases lay in between. CDR3 protein: CASRSGGAIISYNSPLHF. CDR3 coding DNA: TGTGCCAGCAGGTCCGGCGGTGCAATTATCTCCTATAATTCACCCCTCCACTTT.

The chain combines TRBV27 with TRBJ2-7; 8 nucleotides align to TRBD1. The CDR3 runs to 14 residues. The germline V gene has CDR1 MNHEY and CDR2 SMNVEV (reference sequence). Germline trimming cut 5 bases from V and 3 bases from J; bases unmatched to any gene: 6. The CDR3 DNA follows: TGTGCCAGCAGTCGAAGGACAGGGCTCTACGAGCAGTACTTC. Protein product: CASSRRTGLYEQYF.

About this clone: Other nucleotide sequences from this sample produce the same CDR3. The chain joins TRBV28 to TRBJ2-7, with 9 bases matching TRBD1. This CDR3 region has 15 residues. V lost 2 bases to trimming and J lost 1 base; unmatched junction nucleotides: 3. From germline, CDR1 is MDHEN and CDR2 SYDVKM. The CDR3 here is CASSLPGQGSYEQYF. CDR3 nucleotide sequence: TGTGCCAGCAGTTTACCGGGACAGGGATCCTACGAGCAGTACTTC.

This clone was counted a few times. The chain carries TRBV10-3 and TRBJ2-3; D is perhaps TRBD2 (6 bases). Per germline, CDR1 ENHRY and CDR2 SYGVKD. The germline V and J ends were trimmed by 3 bases and 2 bases, with 12 bases remaining between them. This CDR3 comprises 15 residues. CDR3 coding DNA: TGTGCCATCAGTGATCCGGGACTCTTCACAGATACGCAGTATTTT. Its protein product is CAISDPGLFTDTQYF.

This clone has only a few counts. The V and J genes are TRBV6-5 and TRBJ1-2, with D perhaps TRBD1 (6 bases). The V gene's germline CDR1 is MNHEY and CDR2 SVGAGI. V shed 0 bases and J shed 3 bases, with 14 bases lying between them. The CDR3 is 16 residues long. The CDR3, as DNA: TGTGCCAGCAGTTACTCTAGGAGGGAGGGGGACTATGGCTACACCTTC. This codes for CASSYSRREGDYGYTF.

V and J are TRBV3-1 (or the pseudogene TRBV3-2) and TRBJ2-1, with TRBD1 identical over 7 bases. Germline V CDR1 and CDR2: LGHDT, YNNKEL (reference sequence). CDR3 size: 15 residues. V shed 3 bases, J shed 3 bases, and the junction held 5 bases outside the gene matches. DNA of the CDR3: TGTGCCAGCAGCCAGGTTAGACAGGGCTACAATGAGCAGTTCTTC. It translates to CASSQVRQGYNEQFF.

This chain links TRBV29-1 with TRBJ2-1, with D tentatively TRBD2 (5 bases). CDR3 length: 10 amino acids. Looked up from germline, CDR1 is SQVTM and CDR2 is ANQGSEA. V was cut by 5 bases and J by 7 bases, with 6 bases left in between. The CDR3 loop reads CSVRGNEQFF. CDR3 sequence (DNA): TGCAGCGTTCGCGGGAATGAGCAGTTCTTC.

The chain uses TRBV4-2 and TRBJ2-7; a weak D match, TRBD2 (7 bases). CDR1 is LGHNA, CDR2 YNFKEQ, per germline. The CDR3 covers 15 residues. The V and J ends lost 1 base and 1 base respectively, with 11 bases between them. The CDR3 nucleotides are TGTGCCAGCAGCCAAGTAGGGGGGGAATCCTACGAGCAGTACTTC. Amino acids: CASSQVGGESYEQYF.

This clone turned up a few times. The chain employs TRBV28 and TRBJ1-5, with a tentative D call TRBD1 (6 bases). V was shortened by 8 bases and J by 6 bases, with 23 bases between the two germline ends. This CDR3 contains 16 residues. CDR1 is MDHEN, CDR2 SYDVKM, per germline. CDR3 region: CASGPPESGARQPQHF. The CDR3 DNA is TGTGCCAGCGGCCCACCTGAATCAGGGGCTCGTCAGCCCCAGCATTTT. Drawing the rest from reference TRBV28 and TRBJ1-5, the complete variable domain is DVKVTQSSRYLVKRTGEKVFLECVQDMDHENMFWYRQDPGLGLRLIYFSYDVKMKEKGDIPEGYSVSREKKERFSLILESASTNQTSMYLCASGPPESGARQPQHFGDGTRLSIL.

The chain employs TRBV6-2 or TRBV6-3 and TRBJ1-2, with 10 bases fitting TRBD1. With 6 bases clipped from V and 8 bases from J, the junction kept 12 bases outside the gene matches. The CDR3 totals 15 residues. Germline CDR1 and CDR2: MNHEY and SVGEGT. The CDR3 nucleotides read TGTGCCAGCAGCCGACCGGGACAGGGGATTGACGGCTACACCTTC. Protein sequence: CASSRPGQGIDGYTF.

This clone was detected a few times. V is TRBV11-2 and J is TRBJ2-7; 9 nucleotides match TRBD2. V trimming: 5 bases; J trimming: 0 bases; junction bases outside the gene matches: 5. The V gene's germline CDR1 is SGHAT and CDR2 FQNNGV. The CDR3 has 15 amino acids. The CDR3 nucleotides are TGTGCCAGCAGCCGGACTAGCGTAATCTCCTACGAGCAGTACTTC. Translated: CASSRTSVISYEQYF.

The chain uses TRBV5-1 and TRBJ2-1; maybe TRBD2 (5 bases). Trimming left V 0 bases short and J 0 bases short, with 10 bases between. This CDR3 is 16 amino acids long. Germline values: CDR1 SGHRS, CDR2 YFSETQ. Written as DNA, the CDR3 is TGCGCCAGCAGCTTGGACAGCGGAGGCTCCTACAATGAGCAGTTCTTC. Translation: CASSLDSGGSYNEQFF.

The chain uses TRBV7-2 and TRBJ1-2; tentative D call: TRBD1 (6 bases). Germline V gene lookup returns CDR1 SGHTA and CDR2 FQGNSA. The CDR3 sequence is 14 residues long. V dropped 2 bases and J dropped 7 bases, with 14 bases sitting between them. The CDR3 nucleotides read TGTGCCAGCAGCTTACACAGGGCTGGTGGTGGCTACACCTTC. It encodes CASSLHRAGGGYTF.

CDR3 protein: CASSSGLKGEQFF. CDR3 coding DNA: TGTGCCAGTAGTTCTGGACTAAAGGGTGAGCAGTTCTTC. The V gene is TRBV19, the J gene TRBJ2-1, with D maybe TRBD2 (6 bases). Trimming took off 5 bases at V and 9 bases at J, with 14 bases between the two ends. CDR1 LNHDA and CDR2 SQIVND come from the germline V gene (reference sequence). The CDR3 length is 13 residues.

The chain links TRBV6-5 to TRBJ1-1; tentatively, D is TRBD1 (5 bases). CDR1 and CDR2 (germline): MNHEY, SVGAGI. The CDR3 covers 15 residues. V lost 6 bases and J 3 bases, leaving 17 bases between the germline ends. CDR3 nucleotides: TGTGCCAGCAGCTATATTTCCTCGGGGGACACTGAAGCTTTCTTT. Amino acid sequence: CASSYISSGDTEAFF.

V is TRBV7-2 and J is TRBJ2-7; TRBD1 aligns across 11 bases. Germline CDR1 is SGHTA and CDR2 is FQGNSA. The CDR3 has 15 residues. After removal of 1 base from V and 6 bases from J, the junction contained 5 bases not matched to a gene. The CDR3 region is CASSLEGQGAGEQYF. As DNA, the CDR3 is TGTGCCAGCAGCTTAGAAGGACAGGGGGCGGGCGAGCAGTACTTC.

This clone has only one observation. The chain has TRBV7-2 and TRBJ2-5, with 11 bases identical to TRBD1. The germline V gene encodes CDR1 SGHTA and CDR2 FQGNSA. The CDR3 spans 14 residues. The V segment lost 5 bases and the J segment 2 bases; nucleotides outside the gene matches: 1. The DNA of the CDR3 is TGTGCCAGCAGCAGGGACAGGGGGCAAGAGACCCAGTACTTC. It yields the protein CASSRDRGQETQYF.

The V call is TRBV24-1, the J call TRBJ1-2; D not resolved. This CDR3 is 12 amino acids long. The ends were cut back, 9 bases at V and 2 bases at J, with 9 bases in the middle. Germline V gene lookup returns CDR1 KGHDR and CDR2 SFDVKD. Here the CDR3 DNA reads TGTGCCACCGGATCGGAGAACTATGGCTACACCTTC. Amino acid sequence: CATGSENYGYTF.

This chain connects TRBV19 to TRBJ2-1; the match to TRBD1 covers 7 bases. In germline, CDR1 is LNHDA, CDR2 SQIVND (reference sequence). This CDR3 has 14 amino acids. The junction had 15 bases not matched to a gene; V was cut back by 7 bases and J by 12 bases. CDR3 region: CASKRGHDDRRQFF. CDR3 nucleotide sequence: TGTGCCAGTAAAAGGGGGCACGATGACCGGCGGCAGTTCTTC.

The chain employs TRBV5-1 and TRBJ2-1; TRBD2 agrees at 8 bases. The V and J ends lost 3 bases and 8 bases, in that order; junction bases with no gene match: 7. Germline CDR1 and CDR2: SGHRS and YFSETQ. The CDR3 has 14 residues. As DNA, the CDR3 is TGCGCCAGCAGCTCCACTAGCGGAGGCGATGAGCAGTTCTTC. It is translated as CASSSTSGGDEQFF.

This clone came up once. The V call is TRBV12-3 or TRBV12-4, the J call TRBJ2-7, with 7 bases fitting TRBD2. V dropped 3 bases and J dropped 3; count of bases not matched to a gene: 2. The CDR3 length is 13 residues. In DNA, the CDR3 is TGTGCCAGCAGTTTTGGCGGGAGCTACGAGCAGTACTTC. Encoded protein: CASSFGGSYEQYF.

V and J are TRBV19 and TRBJ1-4; 8 bases match TRBD1. Germline loops: CDR1 LNHDA, CDR2 SQIVND (reference sequence). V dropped 5 bases and J dropped 8; count of bases not matched to a gene: 10. This CDR3 has 15 amino acids. For the CDR3, the DNA is TGTGCCAGTAGTCCTCCGGGACAGGCGACCGAAAAACTGTTTTTT. It codes for CASSPPGQATEKLFF.

This chain joins TRBV6-5 and TRBJ2-2, with 10 bases lining up with TRBD1. J was trimmed by 7 bases and V by 2 bases; bases with no gene match: 4. The CDR3 is 15 amino acids. Germline V gene data show CDR1 as MNHEY and CDR2 as SVGAGI. CDR3 amino acids: CASSYDRGRNGELFF. CDR3 DNA sequence: TGTGCCAGCAGTTACGACAGGGGGCGGAACGGGGAGCTGTTTTTT.

The V call is TRBV29-1, the J call TRBJ2-1; 10 bases fit TRBD1. The CDR3 is made up of 13 amino acids. V shed 6 bases and J 3 bases; nucleotides not matched to a gene: 2. The germline V gene has CDR1 SQVTM and CDR2 ANQGSEA. The CDR3: CSVDRGNYNEQFF. CDR3 DNA: TGCAGCGTGGACAGGGGGAACTACAATGAGCAGTTCTTC.

This clone has a single count. The sample has other DNA sequences that encode this CDR3 too. For the CDR3, the DNA is TGTGCCAGCAGCTCGACACGTAATCAGCCCCAGCATTTT. Protein: CASSSTRNQPQHF. This rearrangement joins TRBV7-2 to TRBJ1-5; the D is unclear. Deletions cut 4 bases from V and 4 bases from J, with 8 bases between. CDR3 length: 13 residues. CDR1 SGHTA and CDR2 FQGNSA come from the germline V gene.